One and the same sample provided the 10 T cell receptor beta chains below, sequenced in a study of blood T cell repertoires in COVID-19. The data were produced by immunoSEQ multiplex PCR, yet TCRdb's version contains in-frame clones alone and is incomplete. The data show about 170,000 clones, with 60% to 80% seen just once and around 3% held by the top ten. The sequencing input was peripheral blood. The receptors shown here come from a man aged 65-85 years with acute or convalescent COVID-19.

The chain has TRBV6-6 and TRBJ1-3, with D maybe TRBD1 (6 bases). The V gene's germline CDR1 is MNHNY and CDR2 SVGAGI (reference sequence). Trimming removed 0 bases from V and 3 bases from J, with 12 bases in between. CDR3 length: 16 amino acids. CDR3 protein: CASSYSDGGLGNTIYF. The DNA of the CDR3 is TGTGCCAGCAGTTACTCGGATGGGGGCCTTGGAAACACCATATATTTT.

This rearrangement joins TRBV5-1 to TRBJ2-1, with 9 positions matching TRBD2. V dropped 5 bases and J dropped 3; count of bases not matched to a gene: 3. There are 14 residues in the CDR3. Germline lookup yields CDR1 SGHRS and CDR2 YFSETQ. CDR3 in DNA: TGCGCCAGCAGATTAGCGGGGGACTACAATGAGCAGTTCTTC. Translation gives CASRLAGDYNEQFF.

The chain carries TRBV2 and TRBJ2-1; 8 bases agree with TRBD1. Germline V lookup: CDR1 SNHLY, CDR2 FYNNEI. The junction had 7 bases not matched to a gene; V was cut back by 6 bases and J by 9 bases. CDR3 size: 13 residues. The CDR3 spells CASSQDRVGEQFF. CDR3 DNA: TGTGCCAGCAGCCAGGACAGGGTTGGTGAGCAGTTCTTC.

V gene TRBV2 combines with J gene TRBJ2-7; 8 bases map to TRBD2. Trimming removed 1 base from V and 3 bases from J; junction bases left unmatched: 5. Germline V gene data show CDR1 as SNHLY and CDR2 as FYNNEI. The CDR3 is 15 amino acids. DNA of the CDR3: TGTGCCAGCAGTGAAGGGCTAGCGGGCTACTACGAGCAGTACTTC. Translation: CASSEGLAGYYEQYF.

This chain uses TRBV15 with TRBJ1-1; TRBD1 might be the D (5 bases). CDR3 length equals 14 residues. Germline CDR1 reads LNHNV; CDR2 reads YYDKDF (reference sequence). Deletions cut 5 bases from V and 4 bases from J, with 14 bases between. The CDR3, as DNA: TGTGCCACCAGCCCGGGCGGGGGGAGCACTGAAGCTTTCTTT. Translation: CATSPGGGSTEAFF.

The chain uses TRBV14 and TRBJ2-3; D is perhaps TRBD2 (6 bases). The CDR3 has 18 residues. Germline lookup yields CDR1 SGHDN and CDR2 FVKESK. V lost 1 base to trimming and J lost 6 bases, with 23 bases between them. This CDR3 is CASSQVPFASDAFDTQYF. The CDR3 coding sequence is TGTGCCAGCAGCCAAGTCCCCTTTGCTAGCGACGCATTCGATACGCAGTATTTT.

Note on this clone: Sequence at one end of the junction differs from germline and may be a read error. The chain combines TRBV28 with TRBJ1-5, with TRBD1 as a possible D gene (5 bases). CDR1 MDHEN and CDR2 SYDVKM come from the germline V gene. The CDR3 sequence is 15 residues long. CDR3 in amino acids: CASSFSGLSYQPQHF. For the CDR3, the DNA is TGTGCCAGCAGTTTTTCAGGGCTTAGCTATCAGCCCCAGCATTTT.

The chain is built from TRBV3-1 (or the pseudogene TRBV3-2) and TRBJ2-3; TRBD1 might be the D (5 bases). CDR1 is LGHDT and CDR2 is YNNKEL in the germline V gene (reference sequence). The length of the CDR3 is 15 residues. The ends were cut back, 4 bases at V and 0 bases at J, with 11 bases in the middle. The CDR3 sequence is CASSLRGASTDTQYF. In DNA form, the CDR3 reads TGTGCCAGCAGCCTAAGGGGTGCTAGCACAGATACGCAGTATTTT.

The rearrangement uses TRBV3-1 (or the pseudogene TRBV3-2) and TRBJ2-3; 8 bases match TRBD2. V lost 8 bases, J lost 3 bases, and 7 bases stayed unmatched. The CDR3 is made up of 14 amino acids. Germline CDR1 LGHDT, CDR2 YNNKEL (reference sequence). This CDR3 is CASSGLAGTDTQYF. The DNA for the CDR3 is TGTGCCAGCTCCGGATTAGCGGGGACAGATACGCAGTATTTT.

The genes are TRBV21-1 and TRBJ2-3; no check of the table's D call, TRBD2, against the DNA was made. TRBV21-1 is marked as a pseudogene. The CDR3 covers 18 residues. CDR3 nucleotide sequence: TGTGCCAGCAGCAAAGGGGCCCGGGCTAGCCACTACACAGATACGCAGTATTTT. Protein product: CASSKGARASHYTDTQYF.